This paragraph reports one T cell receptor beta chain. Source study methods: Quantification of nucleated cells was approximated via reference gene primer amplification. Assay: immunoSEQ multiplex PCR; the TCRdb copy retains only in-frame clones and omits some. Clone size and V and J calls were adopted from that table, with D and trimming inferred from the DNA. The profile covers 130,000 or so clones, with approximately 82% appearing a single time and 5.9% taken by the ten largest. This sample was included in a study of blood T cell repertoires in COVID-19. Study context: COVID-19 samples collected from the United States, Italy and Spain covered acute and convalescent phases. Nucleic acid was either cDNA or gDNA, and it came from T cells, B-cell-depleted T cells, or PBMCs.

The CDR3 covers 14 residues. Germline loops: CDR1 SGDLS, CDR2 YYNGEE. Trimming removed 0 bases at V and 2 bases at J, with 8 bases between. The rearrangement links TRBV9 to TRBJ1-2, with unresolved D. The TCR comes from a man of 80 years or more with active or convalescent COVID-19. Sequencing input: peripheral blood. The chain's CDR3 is CASSVGHSNYGYTF. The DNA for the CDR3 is TGTGCCAGCAGCGTAGGTCATTCCAACTATGGCTACACCTTC.